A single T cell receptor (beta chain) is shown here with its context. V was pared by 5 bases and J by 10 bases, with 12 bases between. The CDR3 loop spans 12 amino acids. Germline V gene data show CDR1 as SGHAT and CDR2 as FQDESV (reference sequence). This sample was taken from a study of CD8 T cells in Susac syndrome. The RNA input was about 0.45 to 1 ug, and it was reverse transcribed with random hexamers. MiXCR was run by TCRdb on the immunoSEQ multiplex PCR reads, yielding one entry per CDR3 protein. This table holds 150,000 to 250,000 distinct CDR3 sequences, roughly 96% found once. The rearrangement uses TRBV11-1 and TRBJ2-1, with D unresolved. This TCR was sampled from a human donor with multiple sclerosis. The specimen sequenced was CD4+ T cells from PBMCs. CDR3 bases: TGTGCCAGCAGCCGACTGACTGGCGAGCAGTTCTTC. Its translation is CASSRLTGEQFF.